The present T cell receptor (beta chain) was sequenced within a study of cytomegalovirus exposure and HLA in healthy donors. Primers included in the PCR were 60 Vbeta and 13 Jbeta primers. Some clones are missing from TCRdb's copy, which holds only in-frame ones; the method was immunoSEQ multiplex PCR. Among about 110,000 clones listed, about four fifths were seen once. The sample taken for sequencing was PBMCs. This clonotype was sampled from a woman between 55 and 75 years old in good health and CMV-seropositive.

The CDR3 coding sequence is TGTGCCAGCAGCCAAGGGGGAAACACAGATACGCAGTATTTT. It encodes CASSQGGNTDTQYF. The genes are TRBV7-2 and TRBJ2-3; TRBD1 is a possible D gene (6 bases). V lost 5 bases to trimming and J lost 2 bases, with 11 bases between them. The CDR3 spans 14 residues. Looked up from germline, CDR1 is SGHTA and CDR2 is FQGNSA.